This is a list of T cell receptor beta chains from one sample in a study of blood T cell repertoires in COVID-19. Generated by immunoSEQ multiplex PCR, the TCRdb table keeps only in-frame clones and is missing some. The sample gives 60,000 to 75,000 clones, around four fifths of which show up once; around 6.4% is in the top ten. Sequencing used peripheral blood. The source of these receptors is a woman aged 45-59 years with active or convalescent COVID-19. The CDR3 runs from the conserved cysteine through the conserved F or W. D genes are given only for firm matches. Some rows have no size entry. The others give once, few or many, or a class for an expanded clone.

abundance	v_gene	j_gene	d_gene	CDR3aa	CDR3nt
few	TRBV5-1	TRBJ1-2	.	CASSLDTESYGYTF	TGCGCCAGCAGCTTGGATACTGAGTCCTATGGCTACACCTTC
few	TRBV5-1	TRBJ1-2	.	CASSRGRDYGYTF	TGCGCCAGCAGCCGTGGGAGGGACTATGGCTACACCTTC
.	TRBV24-1	TRBJ2-1	TRBD1	CATSEPTGKNEQFF	TGTGCCACCAGTGAACCGACAGGGAAAAATGAGCAGTTCTTC
.	TRBV6-4	TRBJ2-7	TRBD1	CASREPQGATYEQYF	TGTGCCAGCAGAGAACCCCAGGGGGCCACCTACGAGCAGTACTTC
few	TRBV6-5	TRBJ1-4	.	CASRLQGLIEEKLFF	TGTGCCAGCAGGCTTCAGGGATTAATAGAGGAAAAACTGTTTTTT
.	TRBV15	TRBJ2-1	TRBD2	CATSRDRTSGNEQFF	TGTGCCACCAGCAGAGACCGTACTAGCGGGAATGAGCAGTTCTTC
few	TRBV24-1	TRBJ2-2	TRBD1	CATSDPGQGTTGELFF	TGTGCCACCAGTGACCCAGGACAGGGGACCACCGGGGAGCTGTTTTTT
.	TRBV9	TRBJ2-3	.	CASSPADGYTDTQYF	TGTGCCAGCAGCCCAGCGGACGGTTACACAGATACGCAGTATTTT
.	TRBV11-3	TRBJ2-3	TRBD2	CASSGIAGGLHF	TGTGCCAGCAGCGGAATAGCGGGAGGGCTTCATTTT
.	TRBV5-1	TRBJ2-5	.	CASSLAPGQETQYF	TGCGCCAGCAGCTTGGCTCCAGGCCAAGAGACCCAGTACTTC
.	TRBV21-1	TRBJ2-7	.	CASSHRGYEQYF	TGTGCCAGCAGCCACAGGGGCTACGAGCAGTACTTC
.	TRBV19	TRBJ1-1	.	CASRPAGGLAEAFF	TGTGCCAGTAGACCCGCGGGGGGCTTGGCTGAAGCTTTCTTT
.	TRBV6-5	TRBJ1-5	.	CASSPSGLSNQPQHF	TGTGCCAGCAGTCCCTCTGGGCTGAGCAATCAGCCCCAGCATTTT
.	TRBV27	TRBJ1-5	TRBD1	CASSPDRASNQPQHF	TGTGCCAGCAGCCCCGACAGGGCAAGCAATCAGCCCCAGCATTTT
.	TRBV5-6	TRBJ2-7	.	CASNGYAGPEHEQYF	TGTGCCAGCAACGGGTATGCGGGCCCCGAGCACGAGCAGTACTTC
.	TRBV2	TRBJ1-6	.	CASSALTAPSSPLHF	TGTGCCAGCAGCGCCCTGACTGCACCGAGTTCACCCCTCCACTTT
.	TRBV4-3	TRBJ2-5	TRBD2	CASSQDYRTRETQYF	TGCGCCAGCAGCCAAGATTATAGGACTAGAGAGACCCAGTACTTC
.	TRBV4-2	TRBJ1-2	TRBD1	CASSPSGQGTSYGYTF	TGTGCCAGCAGCCCCTCCGGACAGGGGACTTCCTATGGCTACACCTTC
.	TRBV24-1	TRBJ2-5	.	CATSEGALETQYF	TGTGCCACCAGTGAAGGGGCCCTAGAGACCCAGTACTTC
medium-sized	TRBV7-9	TRBJ1-1	.	CASLPVGNTEAFF	TGTGCCAGCCTCCCCGTGGGCAACACTGAAGCTTTCTTT
few	TRBV18	TRBJ2-1	.	CASSLGPNNEQFF	TGTGCCAGCTCACTGGGGCCCAACAATGAGCAGTTCTTC
.	TRBV10-3	TRBJ2-5	TRBD1	CAISGGQVGETQYF	TGTGCCATCAGCGGGGGACAGGTAGGAGAGACCCAGTACTTC
few	TRBV6-5	TRBJ1-1	TRBD1	CASSRDRGAEAFF	TGTGCCAGCAGTCGTGACAGGGGCGCGGAAGCTTTCTTT
few	TRBV7-6	TRBJ2-1	TRBD2	CASSPRMMTSGRSGYNEQFF	TGTGCCAGCAGCCCGAGGATGATGACTAGCGGGAGATCGGGCTACAATGAGCAGTTCTTC
many	TRBV21-1	TRBJ1-2	.	CASSKVGRGRSANYGYTF	TGTGCCAGCAGCAAAGTTGGCAGGGGGCGATCAGCTAACTATGGCTACACCTTC
.	TRBV15	TRBJ2-3	TRBD2	CATRTSVADTQYF	TGTGCCACCAGAACTAGCGTAGCAGATACGCAGTATTTT
.	TRBV4-2	TRBJ1-6	TRBD1	CASSHDDRDNSPLHF	TGTGCCAGCAGCCACGACGACAGGGATAATTCACCCCTCCACTTT
.	TRBV20-1	TRBJ2-1	.	CSASRLSSYNEQFF	TGCAGTGCTAGTCGGTTGAGCTCCTACAATGAGCAGTTCTTC
.	TRBV29-1	TRBJ2-3	.	CSARGGDTQYF	TGCAGCGCAAGAGGGGGAGATACGCAGTATTTT
.	TRBV7-2	TRBJ2-7	.	CASRAVSWEQYF	TGTGCCAGCAGGGCGGTCTCCTGGGAGCAGTACTTC
.	TRBV29-1	TRBJ2-5	TRBD2	CSVGLAGGGETQYF	TGCAGCGTTGGGCTAGCGGGTGGGGGTGAGACCCAGTACTTC
.	TRBV5-8	TRBJ2-1	TRBD1	CASSFYRQGFNEQFF	TGTGCCAGCAGCTTTTACCGACAGGGTTTCAATGAGCAGTTCTTC
.	TRBV5-1	TRBJ2-5	TRBD2	CASSFGGRAQETQYF	TGCGCCAGCAGCTTTGGCGGGAGAGCCCAAGAGACCCAGTACTTC
.	TRBV5-6	TRBJ2-7	.	CASSLEGDEQYF	TGTGCCAGCAGCTTGGAGGGGGACGAGCAGTACTTC
.	TRBV7-9	TRBJ2-1	TRBD2	CASSLWRGSSYNEQFF	TGTGCCAGCAGCTTATGGCGGGGGAGCTCCTACAATGAGCAGTTCTTC
.	TRBV5-1	TRBJ1-1	.	CASSFGAPMNTEAFF	TGCGCCAGCAGCTTTGGGGCTCCCATGAACACTGAAGCTTTCTTT
.	TRBV10-3	TRBJ2-4	.	CAISEVRSGNIQYF	TGTGCCATCAGTGAGGTCAGGTCCGGAAACATTCAGTACTTC
.	TRBV7-2	TRBJ2-1	TRBD2	CASSSGTSSFNEQFF	TGTGCCAGCAGCTCCGGGACTAGCAGTTTCAATGAGCAGTTCTTC
many	TRBV5-6	TRBJ2-2	TRBD1	CASSLGTGYTGELFF	TGTGCCAGCAGCTTGGGGACAGGGTACACCGGGGAGCTGTTTTTT
few	TRBV7-9	TRBJ2-2	TRBD1	CASRRTGKSNTGELFF	TGTGCCAGCAGACGGACAGGTAAATCGAACACCGGGGAGCTGTTTTTT
.	TRBV7-6	TRBJ2-1	TRBD2	CASSLISRSGRGEQFF	TGTGCCAGCAGCTTAATCTCCCGTAGCGGGAGAGGGGAGCAGTTCTTC
.	TRBV18	TRBJ1-3	.	CASSINRAGNTIYF	TGTGCCAGCTCAATTAACAGGGCTGGAAACACCATATATTTT
.	TRBV24-1	TRBJ2-5	TRBD1	CATSEGGQGARETQYF	TGTGCCACCAGTGAGGGGGGACAGGGGGCCAGGGAGACCCAGTACTTC
.	TRBV5-6	TRBJ1-1	.	CASSSGGTEAFF	TGTGCCAGCAGTTCGGGGGGCACTGAAGCTTTCTTT
few	TRBV6-5	TRBJ2-7	.	CASSPFGGSSYEQYF	TGTGCCAGCAGCCCGTTTGGGGGGAGCTCCTACGAGCAGTACTTC